The source of this T cell receptor beta chain is a study of shared clonotypes between healthy human individuals. Repertoires were generated with immunoSEQ multiplex PCR, while TCRdb's copy carries only in-frame clones and drops some. The sample lists 2.3 million or so clones, approximately 93% occurring once. V was clipped by 6 bases and J by 3 bases, with 5 bases between them. CDR1 is MRHNA, CDR2 SNTAGT, per germline. The CDR3 is made up of 12 amino acids. On this clone itself: Its antigen is undetermined.

Study-wide points: Clonotypes shared by all four donors outscored non-shared clonotypes in generation probability.

V usage is TRBV6-4 and J usage is TRBJ2-2; D ambiguous. The source material was naive CD4+ T cells from PBMCs. The subset was: CD45RA+ positively selected. This receptor was identified in a man younger than 35 in good health. Some clones in this sample may be carry-over from other donors' samples. The CDR3 region is CASREYTGELFF. The CDR3 bases are TGTGCCAGCAGAGAGTACACCGGGGAGCTGTTTTTT.